The 14 T cell receptor beta chains in this list originate from one sample, sequenced in a study of control samples from healthy donors and cancer patients. Here immunoSEQ multiplex PCR was the method, and the copy in TCRdb shows in-frame clones only, minus some. The profile covers more than 70,000 clones, with approximately 90% appearing a single time and nearly 0.95% taken by the ten largest. The sample was blood. The origin of the receptors is a woman aged 25 to 45 in good health.

The rearrangement links TRBV18 to TRBJ1-1; D may be TRBD1 (5 bases). Per the germline V gene, CDR1 is KGHSH and CDR2 is LQKENI. Trimming removed 4 bases at V and 3 bases at J, with 18 bases between. The CDR3 sequence is 16 residues long. This chain's CDR3 is CASSLRMGQRDTEAFF. CDR3 bases: TGTGCCAGCTCACTCAGAATGGGGCAGAGGGACACTGAAGCTTTCTTT. Based on the CDR3 plus reference TRBV18 and TRBJ1-1, the full variable domain is NAGVMQNPRHLVRRRGQEARLRCSPMKGHSHVYWYRQLPEEGLKFMVYLQKENIIDESGMPKERFSAEFPKEGPSILRIQQVVRGDSAAYFCASSLRMGQRDTEAFFGQGTRLTVV.

The chain recombines TRBV6-4 with TRBJ2-2, with 8 bases lining up with TRBD1. Germline-derived CDR1 and CDR2 are MRHNA and SNTAGT. The J segment lost 4 bases and the V segment lost 4 bases, leaving 2 bases of the junction unmatched. This CDR3 contains 14 residues. CDR3 DNA: TGTGCCAGCAGTGGTACAGGGGGCACCGGGGAGCTGTTTTTT. Protein sequence: CASSGTGGTGELFF.

This chain uses TRBV6-5 with TRBJ2-5; no clear D. V was pared by 6 bases and J by 2 bases, with 4 bases between. The germline V gene has CDR1 MNHEY and CDR2 SVGAGI. The CDR3 is 11 amino acids. CDR3 coding DNA: TGTGCCAGCAGCCAACAAGAGACCCAGTACTTC. Translated: CASSQQETQYF.

CDR3: CASSLTGSQPQHF. The CDR3 bases are TGTGCCAGCAGTTTAACAGGGAGCCAGCCCCAGCATTTT. The rearrangement links TRBV12-3 or TRBV12-4 to TRBJ1-5; weak D call: TRBD1 (6 bases). The CDR3 spans 13 residues. V lost 2 bases to trimming and J lost 7 bases, with 9 bases between them.

V and J are TRBV5-4 and TRBJ2-5; D may be TRBD1 (5 bases). The germline gives CDR1 SGHNT, CDR2 YYREEE (reference sequence). V was pared by 3 bases and J by 5 bases, with 11 bases between. The CDR3 has 13 amino acids. The CDR3 reads CASSSRVVETQYF. CDR3 DNA: TGTGCCAGCAGCTCCAGGGTTGTGGAGACCCAGTACTTC.

This chain connects TRBV19 to TRBJ1-2, with D uncertain. The CDR3 loop spans 11 amino acids. Trimming shortened V by 8 bases and J by 1 base, and 5 bases separated the two germline ends. CDR1 and CDR2 (germline): LNHDA, SQIVND (reference sequence). Here the CDR3 reads CASGGNYGYTF. DNA for the CDR3: TGTGCCAGTGGCGGTAACTATGGCTACACCTTC.

The chain joins TRBV6-5 to TRBJ1-5; D ambiguous. Germline V CDR1 and CDR2: MNHEY, SVGAGI. V shed 4 bases and J shed 0 bases, with 4 bases lying between them. The CDR3 is made up of 13 amino acids. The CDR3 here is CASSFSSNQPQHF. As DNA, the CDR3 is TGTGCCAGCAGTTTCAGTAGCAATCAGCCCCAGCATTTT.

This rearrangement joins TRBV6-5 to TRBJ2-1, with D possibly matching TRBD2 (5 bases). Between the trimmed V and J ends, which lost 8 bases and 9 bases, there was a span of 20 bases. Germline loops: CDR1 MNHEY, CDR2 SVGAGI. The CDR3 spans 14 residues. In nucleotides, the CDR3 is TGTGCCAGCCGAAACCGGGGTAGCAACAGTGAGCAGTTCTTC. It yields the protein CASRNRGSNSEQFF.

The chain links TRBV5-4 to TRBJ2-1, with D hard to call. V was shortened by 0 bases and J by 2 bases, with 9 bases between the two germline ends. The CDR3 spans 15 residues. Looked up from germline, CDR1 is SGHNT and CDR2 is YYREEE (reference sequence). Here the CDR3 DNA reads TGTGCCAGCAGCTTGGGTGCAGCTGCCTACAATGAGCAGTTCTTC. As protein: CASSLGAAAYNEQFF.

The V gene is TRBV7-7, the J gene TRBJ2-2; TRBD2 might be the D (6 bases). Trimming stripped 1 base from V and 2 bases from J, with 11 bases between. Germline CDR1 and CDR2: SSHAT and FNYEAQ (reference sequence). CDR3 length: 16 residues. CDR3 nucleotides: TGTGCCAGCAGCTTAGGGCGGGGATTTAACACCGGGGAGCTGTTTTTT. Protein sequence: CASSLGRGFNTGELFF. The full variable domain, with the rest looked up from reference TRBV7-7 and TRBJ2-2, is GAGVSQSPRYKVTKRGQDVTLRCDPISSHATLYWYQQALGQGPEFLTYFNYEAQPDKSGLPSDRFSAERPEGSISTLTIQRTEQRDSAMYRCASSLGRGFNTGELFFGEGSRLTVL.

The chain combines TRBV15 with TRBJ2-2; TRBD2 might be the D (6 bases). This CDR3 is built from 15 residues. Germline CDR1 is LNHNV and CDR2 is YYDKDF (reference sequence). Trimming removed 5 bases at V and 7 bases at J, with 17 bases between. Here the CDR3 reads CATSPPRGLGGELFF. The CDR3 coding sequence is TGTGCCACCAGCCCGCCCCGGGGGTTGGGCGGGGAGCTGTTTTTT. Full variable domain (outside the CDR3, taken from reference TRBV15 and TRBJ2-2): DAMVIQNPRYQVTQFGKPVTLSCSQTLNHNVMYWYQQKSSQAPKLLFHYYDKDFNNEADTPDNFQSRRPNTSFCFLDIRSPGLGDTAMYLCATSPPRGLGGELFFGEGSRLTVL.

The chain couples TRBV19 to TRBJ1-5; weak D call: TRBD1 (5 bases). The CDR3 is 17 residues long. Trimming removed 2 bases at V and 0 bases at J, with 14 bases between. Germline V gene data show CDR1 as LNHDA and CDR2 as SQIVND (reference sequence). In nucleotides, the CDR3 is TGTGCCAGTAGTATAAGTGACAGACCCCCTAGCAATCAGCCCCAGCATTTT. Amino acids: CASSISDRPPSNQPQHF.

The rearrangement links TRBV27 to TRBJ1-1; perhaps TRBD1 as D (6 bases). Germline V gives CDR1 MNHEY, CDR2 SMNVEV (reference sequence). V gave up 4 bases and J gave up 4 bases, with 13 bases separating them. CDR3 length: 14 residues. For the CDR3, the DNA is TGTGCCAGCAGTTACTGGGGGCGAAGCACTGAAGCTTTCTTT. Translated, it gives CASSYWGRSTEAFF.

The V and J genes are TRBV4-2 and TRBJ1-2; a weak D match, TRBD1 (6 bases). Trimming pared 0 bases from V and 6 bases from J, leaving 20 bases between. This CDR3 contains 17 residues. The V gene's germline CDR1 is LGHNA and CDR2 YNFKEQ. This CDR3 is CASSQDYGQGREDGYTF. CDR3 nucleotide sequence: TGTGCCAGCAGCCAAGATTATGGGCAGGGGCGCGAAGATGGCTACACCTTC.